These 10 T cell receptor beta chains were all obtained from the same sample, sequenced in a study of shared clonotypes between healthy human individuals. Measured with immunoSEQ multiplex PCR; TCRdb has only the in-frame clones, and not every one. The sample records 550,000 to 700,000 clones, around four fifths being singletons. Sequenced: memory CD4+ T cells sorted from blood. Documented subset: CD45RA-negative fraction. The receptors here all came from a woman aged 25 to 39 in good health.

The V call is TRBV15, the J call TRBJ2-5, with a possible D match to TRBD2 (5 bases). The germline gives CDR1 LNHNV, CDR2 YYDKDF (reference sequence). Trimming took off 5 bases at V and 5 bases at J, with 12 bases between the two ends. CDR3 length: 13 amino acids. CDR3: CATSDYVTETQYF. CDR3 DNA: TGTGCCACCAGCGACTACGTGACGGAGACCCAGTACTTC.

J is TRBJ1-1 and V is TRBV5-5, with 11 positions matching TRBD1. J gave up 3 bases and V 4 bases, and 8 bases lay outside the gene matches. There are 16 residues in the CDR3. CDR1 SGHKS and CDR2 YYEKEE come from the germline V gene (reference sequence). In nucleotides, the CDR3 is TGTGCCAGCAGCGTGGACAGGGGGCTTGACTACACTGAAGCTTTCTTT. Translation gives CASSVDRGLDYTEAFF. Full variable domain (outside the CDR3, taken from reference TRBV5-5 and TRBJ1-1): DAGVTQSPTHLIKTRGQQVTLRCSPISGHKSVSWYQQVLGQGPQFIFQYYEKEERGRGNFPDRFSARQFPNYSSELNVNALLLGDSALYLCASSVDRGLDYTEAFFGQGTRLTVV.

This clone has a single count. This chain joins TRBV5-1 and TRBJ2-7, with 15 bases lining up with TRBD2. This CDR3 has 19 amino acids. V was clipped by 5 bases and J by 13 bases; unmatched bases: 25. CDR1 and CDR2 (germline): SGHRS, YFSETQ. The CDR3 sequence: CASSSAPGQGLAGGSRSYF. The CDR3 DNA reads TGCGCCAGCAGTTCGGCCCCGGGACAGGGACTAGCGGGAGGCTCCCGATCTTACTTC.

The chain employs TRBV7-9 and TRBJ2-6; TRBD2 might be the D (5 bases). This CDR3 region has 16 residues. Germline V lookup: CDR1 SEHNR, CDR2 FQNEAQ (reference sequence). The germline V and J ends were trimmed by 4 bases and 2 bases, with 12 bases remaining between them. CDR3 in DNA: TGTGCCAGCAGCTGGGCGGCCGGGGCTGGGGCCAACGTCCTGACTTTC. The encoded protein is CASSWAAGAGANVLTF.

In nucleotides, the CDR3 is TGTGCCAGTAGCGGGGTTGCGGGAGTAGGCGAGCAGTACTTC. It translates to CASSGVAGVGEQYF. J is TRBJ2-7 and V is TRBV19, with 7 bases aligning to TRBD2. V lost 6 bases, J lost 6 bases, and 11 bases stayed unmatched. CDR1 is LNHDA, CDR2 SQIVND, per germline (reference sequence). The CDR3 extends over 14 amino acids. Drawing the rest from reference TRBV19 and TRBJ2-7, the complete variable domain is DGGITQSPKYLFRKEGQNVTLSCEQNLNHDAMYWYRQDPGQGLRLIYYSQIVNDFQKGDIAEGYSVSREKKESFPLTVTSAQKNPTAFYLCASSGVAGVGEQYFGPGTRLTVT.

The chain has TRBV5-1 and TRBJ2-3; tentative D call: TRBD1 (6 bases). The germline V gene has CDR1 SGHRS and CDR2 YFSETQ. This CDR3 is 14 amino acids long. Trimming removed 3 bases at V and 0 bases at J, with 8 bases between. CDR3 amino acids: CASSYRASTDTQYF. CDR3 DNA sequence: TGCGCCAGCAGCTACAGGGCGAGCACAGATACGCAGTATTTT.

The genes are TRBV4-2 and TRBJ2-2, with 7 bases lining up with TRBD1. Looked up from germline, CDR1 is LGHNA and CDR2 is YNFKEQ. This CDR3 contains 15 residues. Losses at the gene ends were 2 bases for V and 3 bases for J; bases not matched to a gene: 3. The CDR3, as DNA: TGTGCCAGCAGCCAAATAGACAGGGACACCGGGGAGCTGTTTTTT. This sequence encodes CASSQIDRDTGELFF.

The chain recombines TRBV25-1 with TRBJ2-2, with 10 bases matching TRBD2. The CDR3 spans 13 residues. Germline V gene lookup returns CDR1 MGHDK and CDR2 SYGVNS. With 8 bases clipped from V and 5 bases from J, the junction kept 2 bases outside the gene matches. CDR3 sequence reads: CASQREGTGELFF. The CDR3 coding sequence is TGTGCCAGCCAGCGGGAGGGTACCGGGGAGCTGTTTTTT.

The V and J genes are TRBV12-1 and TRBJ1-2; the tabulated D call, TRBD1, remains unverified against the DNA. TRBV12-1 is noted as a pseudogene. This CDR3 is built from 14 residues. The CDR3 sequence: CASSFVAGCCGYTF. The CDR3 region has the DNA TGTGCCAGCAGCTTTGTTGCAGGTTGCTGTGGCTACACCTTC.

V gene TRBV6-1 combines with J gene TRBJ2-2, with a tentative D call TRBD1 (5 bases). CDR1 and CDR2 from the germline V gene are MNHNS and SASEGT. The length of the CDR3 is 13 residues. Trimming left V 7 bases short and J 4 bases short, with 10 bases between. CDR3 bases: TGTGCCAGCAACCCAGGGTCCACCGGGGAGCTGTTTTTT. It specifies CASNPGSTGELFF.